The 15 T cell receptor beta chains given below trace back to one sample, sequenced in a study of cytomegalovirus exposure and HLA in healthy donors. Primers for the PCR totalled 60 Vbeta and 13 Jbeta. Generated by immunoSEQ multiplex PCR, the TCRdb table keeps only in-frame clones and is missing some. Altogether 150,000 to 200,000 clones are present, more than 70% being singletons, with the ten largest covering around 1%. Sequenced material: PBMCs. The source is a middle-aged woman in good health and CMV-seronegative.

The chain combines TRBV30 with TRBJ2-3; D might be TRBD2 (5 bases). The CDR3 covers 16 residues. The V gene lost 0 bases and the J gene lost 2 bases, with 15 bases spanning the gap. Germline V gene data show CDR1 as GTSNPN and CDR2 as SVGIG (reference sequence). The CDR3 is CAWSVLLGESTDTQYF. CDR3 bases: TGTGCCTGGAGTGTACTTCTCGGGGAGTCCACAGATACGCAGTATTTT.

The chain uses TRBV27 and TRBJ1-2; D might be TRBD1 (6 bases). V was shortened by 0 bases and J by 4 bases, with 12 bases between the two germline ends. The CDR3 runs 15 residues. Germline values: CDR1 MNHEY, CDR2 SMNVEV (reference sequence). The CDR3 loop is CASSLSPTGFYGYTF. The CDR3, as DNA: TGTGCCAGCAGTTTATCTCCGACAGGATTCTATGGCTACACCTTC.

The J gene is TRBJ1-1, the V gene TRBV4-3; D gene unclear. The CDR3 covers 14 residues. V was cut by 3 bases and J by 3 bases, with 11 bases left in between. Germline V gene sequence: CDR1 LGHNA, CDR2 YSLEER. CDR3 sequence reads: CASSHGLRDTEAFF. The CDR3 bases are TGCGCCAGCAGCCACGGGTTACGGGACACTGAAGCTTTCTTT.

V gene TRBV2 combines with J gene TRBJ2-2; 8 bases line up with TRBD2. V trimming: 6 bases; J trimming: 4 bases; junction bases outside the gene matches: 7. The CDR3 length is 15 residues. Germline V gives CDR1 SNHLY, CDR2 FYNNEI. The CDR3 coding sequence is TGTGCCAGCAGGTCGGGAGGGGGGTTCACCGGGGAGCTGTTTTTT. Its translation: CASRSGGGFTGELFF.

This sequence joins TRBV11-3 and TRBJ1-1; TRBD1 aligns across 8 bases. CDR3 length: 16 amino acids. The germline gives CDR1 SGHNT, CDR2 YENEEA. The V segment lost 5 bases and the J segment 2 bases; nucleotides outside the gene matches: 10. The CDR3 region is CASSPYGTGINTEAFF. CDR3 sequence (DNA): TGTGCCAGCAGCCCCTACGGGACAGGAATCAACACTGAAGCTTTCTTT.

The gene calls are TRBV9 and TRBJ1-4; the match to TRBD1 covers 7 bases. This CDR3 spans 15 amino acids. Germline V lookup: CDR1 SGDLS, CDR2 YYNGEE. V shed 0 bases, J shed 7 bases, and the junction held 6 bases outside the gene matches. Here the CDR3 DNA reads TGTGCCAGCAGCGTAGGGGGACAGTGGTCTGAAAAACTGTTTTTT. Protein: CASSVGGQWSEKLFF. The entire variable domain, with the rest obtained from reference TRBV9 and TRBJ1-4, is as follows: DSGVTQTPKHLITATGQRVTLRCSPRSGDLSVYWYQQSLDQGLQFLIQYYNGEERAKGNILERFSAQQFPDLHSELNLSSLELGDSALYFCASSVGGQWSEKLFFGSGTQLSVL.

This clone was observed once. This chain links TRBV7-9 with TRBJ1-4; 10 bases are a match to TRBD1. V was pared by 3 bases and J by 8 bases, with 3 bases of the junction left unmatched. The CDR3 has 14 amino acids. Germline CDR1 reads SEHNR; CDR2 reads FQNEAQ (reference sequence). CDR3 sequence (DNA): TGTGCCAGCAGCTTCGGGACAGGGGAAGAAAAACTGTTTTTT. It specifies CASSFGTGEEKLFF.

On this clone itself: At the DNA level, this CDR3 is encoded by other sequences in the same sample as well. V and J are TRBV29-1 and TRBJ1-1; 9 bases fit TRBD1. Germline assignment: CDR1 SQVTM and CDR2 ANQGSEA. V shed 6 bases and J 4 bases; nucleotides not matched to a gene: 3. The CDR3 contains 12 residues. The CDR3 sequence is CSVDRGGTEAFF. CDR3 nucleotides: TGCAGCGTGGACAGGGGTGGCACTGAAGCTTTCTTT.

The chain uses TRBV5-4 and TRBJ1-1, with TRBD1 matching 7 bases. This CDR3 contains 16 residues. V was pared by 4 bases and J by 0 bases, with 9 bases of the junction left unmatched. Germline V gene data show CDR1 as SGHNT and CDR2 as YYREEE (reference sequence). Here the CDR3 reads CASSPGQPTMNTEAFF. For the CDR3, the DNA is TGTGCCAGCAGCCCGGGACAGCCGACCATGAACACTGAAGCTTTCTTT.

This chain joins TRBV11-3 and TRBJ1-2, with D perhaps TRBD1 (5 bases). Trimming took 5 bases from V and 4 from J, leaving 14 bases between them. The V gene's germline CDR1 is SGHNT and CDR2 YENEEA. The CDR3 covers 14 residues. The CDR3 sequence is CASSRGGYSYGYTF. The DNA for the CDR3 is TGTGCCAGCAGCCGGGGGGGGTACAGCTATGGCTACACCTTC.

V is TRBV30 and J is TRBJ1-2; D gene unclear. V was cut by 3 bases and J by 8 bases, with 10 bases left in between. CDR3 length: 11 amino acids. CDR1 GTSNPN and CDR2 SVGIG come from the germline V gene (reference sequence). CDR3 in amino acids: CAWRGRQGYTF. In DNA form, the CDR3 reads TGTGCCTGGAGGGGCAGGCAAGGCTACACCTTC.

This clone was counted between two and nine times. This sequence joins TRBV7-2 and TRBJ2-5; 12 bases align to TRBD2. The CDR3 consists of 14 residues. From germline, CDR1 is SGHTA and CDR2 FQGNSA. V lost 7 bases and J lost 5; bases outside the gene matches: 5. The DNA for the CDR3 is TGTGCCAGCAACCTAGCGGGAGGGCCGGAGACCCAGTACTTC. Translation gives CASNLAGGPETQYF.

The genes are TRBV30 and TRBJ1-3; D not certain. Per the germline V gene, CDR1 is GTSNPN and CDR2 is SVGIG (reference sequence). The ends were cut back, 1 base at V and 3 bases at J, with 4 bases in the middle. The CDR3 covers 12 residues. The CDR3 loop is CAWSGLGNTIYF. DNA for the CDR3: TGTGCCTGGAGTGGTCTTGGAAACACCATATATTTT.

The rearrangement links TRBV11-2 to TRBJ2-5, with 9 nucleotides matching TRBD2. Germline CDR1 reads SGHAT; CDR2 reads FQNNGV. J gave up 5 bases and V 1 base, and 8 bases lay outside the gene matches. This CDR3 spans 16 amino acids. CDR3 residues: CASSLVRLAGSETQYF. The CDR3 nucleotides read TGTGCCAGCAGCTTAGTGAGGCTAGCGGGAAGCGAGACCCAGTACTTC.

The chain combines TRBV4-3 with TRBJ1-1; D possibly corresponds to TRBD1 (6 bases). CDR1 LGHNA and CDR2 YSLEER come from the germline V gene. The CDR3 consists of 16 residues. The V gene lost 1 base and the J gene lost 2 bases, with 14 bases spanning the gap. This CDR3 reads CASSQVIRGPNTEAFF. The CDR3, as DNA: TGCGCCAGCAGCCAAGTTATCAGGGGACCAAACACTGAAGCTTTCTTT.